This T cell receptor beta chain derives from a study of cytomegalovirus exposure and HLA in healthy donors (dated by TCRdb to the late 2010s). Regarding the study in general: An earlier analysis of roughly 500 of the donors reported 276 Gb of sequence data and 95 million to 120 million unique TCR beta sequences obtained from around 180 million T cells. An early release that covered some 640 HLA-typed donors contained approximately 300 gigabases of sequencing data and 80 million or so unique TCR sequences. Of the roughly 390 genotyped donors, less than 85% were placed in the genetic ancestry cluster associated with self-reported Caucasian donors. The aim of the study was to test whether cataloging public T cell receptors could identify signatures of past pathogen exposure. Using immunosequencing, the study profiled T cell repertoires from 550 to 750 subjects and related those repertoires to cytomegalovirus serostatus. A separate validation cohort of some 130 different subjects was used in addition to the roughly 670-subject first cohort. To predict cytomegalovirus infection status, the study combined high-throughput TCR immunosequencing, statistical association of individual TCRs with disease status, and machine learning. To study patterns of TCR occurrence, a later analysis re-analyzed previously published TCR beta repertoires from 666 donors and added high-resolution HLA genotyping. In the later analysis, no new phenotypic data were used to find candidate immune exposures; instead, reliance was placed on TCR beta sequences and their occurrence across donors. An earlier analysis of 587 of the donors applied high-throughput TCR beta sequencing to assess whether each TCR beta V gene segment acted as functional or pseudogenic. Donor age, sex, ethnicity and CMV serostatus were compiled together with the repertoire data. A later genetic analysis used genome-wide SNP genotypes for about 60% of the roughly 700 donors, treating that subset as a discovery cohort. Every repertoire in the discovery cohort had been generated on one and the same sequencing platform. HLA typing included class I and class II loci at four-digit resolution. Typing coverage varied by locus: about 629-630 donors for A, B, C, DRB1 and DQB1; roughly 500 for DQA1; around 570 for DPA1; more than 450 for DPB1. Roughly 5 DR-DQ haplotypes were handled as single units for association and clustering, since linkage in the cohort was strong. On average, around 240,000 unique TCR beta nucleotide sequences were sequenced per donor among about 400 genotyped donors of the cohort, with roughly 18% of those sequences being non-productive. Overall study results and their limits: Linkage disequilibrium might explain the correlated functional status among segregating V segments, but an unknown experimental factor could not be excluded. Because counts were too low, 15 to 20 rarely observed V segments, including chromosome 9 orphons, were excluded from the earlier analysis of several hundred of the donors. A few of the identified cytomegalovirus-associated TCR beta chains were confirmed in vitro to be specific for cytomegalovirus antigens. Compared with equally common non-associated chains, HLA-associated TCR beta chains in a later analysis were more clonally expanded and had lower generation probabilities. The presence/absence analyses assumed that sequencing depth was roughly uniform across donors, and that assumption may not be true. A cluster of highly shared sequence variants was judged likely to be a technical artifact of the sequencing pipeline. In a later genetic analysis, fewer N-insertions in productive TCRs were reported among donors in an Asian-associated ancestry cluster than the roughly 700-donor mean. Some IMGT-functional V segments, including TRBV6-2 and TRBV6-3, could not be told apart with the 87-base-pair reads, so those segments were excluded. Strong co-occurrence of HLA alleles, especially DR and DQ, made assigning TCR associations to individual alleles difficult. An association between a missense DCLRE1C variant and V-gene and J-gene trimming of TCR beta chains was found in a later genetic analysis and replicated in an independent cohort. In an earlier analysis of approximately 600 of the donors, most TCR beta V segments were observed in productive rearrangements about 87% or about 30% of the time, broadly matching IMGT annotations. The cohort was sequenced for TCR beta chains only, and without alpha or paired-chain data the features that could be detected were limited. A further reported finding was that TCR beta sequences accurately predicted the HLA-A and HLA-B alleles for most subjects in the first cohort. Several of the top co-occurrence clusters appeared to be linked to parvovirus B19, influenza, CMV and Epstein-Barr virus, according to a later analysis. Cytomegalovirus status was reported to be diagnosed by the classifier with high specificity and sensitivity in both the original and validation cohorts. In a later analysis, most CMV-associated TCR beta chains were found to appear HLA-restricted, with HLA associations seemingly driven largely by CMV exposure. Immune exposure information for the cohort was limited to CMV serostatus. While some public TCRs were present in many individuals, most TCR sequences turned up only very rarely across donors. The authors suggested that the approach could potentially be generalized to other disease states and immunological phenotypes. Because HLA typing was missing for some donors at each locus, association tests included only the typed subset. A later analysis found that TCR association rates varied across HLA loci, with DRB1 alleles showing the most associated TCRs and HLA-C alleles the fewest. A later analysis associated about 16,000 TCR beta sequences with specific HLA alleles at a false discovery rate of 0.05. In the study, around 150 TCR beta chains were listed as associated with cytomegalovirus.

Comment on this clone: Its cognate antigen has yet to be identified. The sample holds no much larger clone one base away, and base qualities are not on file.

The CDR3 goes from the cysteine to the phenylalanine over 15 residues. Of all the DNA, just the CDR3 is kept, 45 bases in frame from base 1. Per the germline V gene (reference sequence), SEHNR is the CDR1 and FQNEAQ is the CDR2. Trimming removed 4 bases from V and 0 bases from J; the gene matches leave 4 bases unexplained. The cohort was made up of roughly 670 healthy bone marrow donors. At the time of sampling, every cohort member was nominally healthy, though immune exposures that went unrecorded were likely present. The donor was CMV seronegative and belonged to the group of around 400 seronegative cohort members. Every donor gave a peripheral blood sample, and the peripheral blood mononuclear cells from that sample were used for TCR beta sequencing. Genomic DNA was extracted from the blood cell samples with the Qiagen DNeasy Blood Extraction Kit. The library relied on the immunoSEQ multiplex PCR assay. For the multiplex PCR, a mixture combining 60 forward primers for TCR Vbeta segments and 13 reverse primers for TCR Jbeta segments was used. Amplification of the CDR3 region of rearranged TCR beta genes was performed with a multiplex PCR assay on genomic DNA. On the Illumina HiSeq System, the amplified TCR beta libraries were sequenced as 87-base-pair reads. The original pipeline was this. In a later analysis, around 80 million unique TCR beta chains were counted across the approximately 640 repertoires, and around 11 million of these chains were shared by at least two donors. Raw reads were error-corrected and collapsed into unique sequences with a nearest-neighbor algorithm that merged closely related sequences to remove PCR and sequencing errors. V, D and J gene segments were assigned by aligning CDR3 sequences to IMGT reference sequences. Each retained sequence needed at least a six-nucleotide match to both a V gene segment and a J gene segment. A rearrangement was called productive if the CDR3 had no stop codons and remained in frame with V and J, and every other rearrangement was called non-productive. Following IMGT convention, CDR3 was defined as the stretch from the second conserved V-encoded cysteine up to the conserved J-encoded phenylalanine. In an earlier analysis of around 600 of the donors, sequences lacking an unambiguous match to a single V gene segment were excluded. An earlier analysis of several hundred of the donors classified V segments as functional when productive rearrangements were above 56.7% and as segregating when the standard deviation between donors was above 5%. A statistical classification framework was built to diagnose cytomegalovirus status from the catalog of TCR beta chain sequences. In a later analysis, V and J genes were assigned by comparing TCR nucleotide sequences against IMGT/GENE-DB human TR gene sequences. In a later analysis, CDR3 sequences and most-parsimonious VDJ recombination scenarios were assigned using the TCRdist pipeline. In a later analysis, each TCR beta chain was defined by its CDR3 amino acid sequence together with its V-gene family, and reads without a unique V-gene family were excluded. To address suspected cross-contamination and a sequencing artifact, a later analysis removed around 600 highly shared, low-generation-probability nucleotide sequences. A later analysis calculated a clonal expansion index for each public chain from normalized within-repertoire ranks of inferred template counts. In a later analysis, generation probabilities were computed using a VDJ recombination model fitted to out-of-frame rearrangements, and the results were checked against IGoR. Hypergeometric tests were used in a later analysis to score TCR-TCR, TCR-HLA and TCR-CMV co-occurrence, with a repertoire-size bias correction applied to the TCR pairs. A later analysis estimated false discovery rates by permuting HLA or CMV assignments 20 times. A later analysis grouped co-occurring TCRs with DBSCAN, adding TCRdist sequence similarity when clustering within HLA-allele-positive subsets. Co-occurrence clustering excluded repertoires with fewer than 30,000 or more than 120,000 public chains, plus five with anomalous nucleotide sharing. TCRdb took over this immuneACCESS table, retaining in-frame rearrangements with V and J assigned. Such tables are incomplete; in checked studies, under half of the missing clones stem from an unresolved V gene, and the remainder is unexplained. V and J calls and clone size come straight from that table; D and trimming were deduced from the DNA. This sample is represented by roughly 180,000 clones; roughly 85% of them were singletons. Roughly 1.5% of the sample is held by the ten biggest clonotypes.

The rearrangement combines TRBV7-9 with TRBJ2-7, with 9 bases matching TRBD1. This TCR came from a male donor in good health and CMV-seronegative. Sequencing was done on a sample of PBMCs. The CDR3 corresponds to CASSSTGGSSYEQYF. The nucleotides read TGTGCCAGCAGCTCTACAGGGGGCAGCTCCTACGAGCAGTACTTC.